The clone carrying this TCR beta chain turned up a few times. Its specificity is unknown. This record belongs to a study of T-cell reconstitution after alpha-beta-depleted transplantation in children. Study-wide results and limits: A year had passed since transplant, and T-cell counts and diversity by then came mostly from newly produced T cells. Several hundred graft clones that had expanded were reportedly the source of alpha-beta T cells about two months after transplant. Elevated TCRbeta diversity at day 60 was traced, in some patients, to surviving recipient T cells and thymic progenitors.

Researchers prepared the TCRbeta library using unique molecular identifiers, the study reports. One entry per CDR3 protein results from TCRdb running MiXCR on the PCR reads. Among about a million distinct CDR3 sequences, 25% to 35% were seen once, and the ten largest hold over 25%. With 2 bases removed from V and 4 bases from J, the gap between germline ends came to 17 bases. This CDR3 is built from 16 residues. The V gene's germline CDR1 is SGHVS and CDR2 FQNEAQ. This receptor was identified in a boy under three years old who had a stem cell transplant for SCID, so the T cells may come from the graft donor. The sample in question was PBMCs, mostly from graft donor cells, obtained 360 days after TCRalphabeta/CD19-depleted stem cell transplant. The rearrangement joins TRBV7-8 to TRBJ2-5, with D tentatively TRBD1 (6 bases). CDR3 sequence: CASSLLAGGLGETQYF. The CDR3 region has the DNA TGTGCCAGCAGCTTACTTGCTGGGGGCTTGGGAGAGACCCAGTACTTC.